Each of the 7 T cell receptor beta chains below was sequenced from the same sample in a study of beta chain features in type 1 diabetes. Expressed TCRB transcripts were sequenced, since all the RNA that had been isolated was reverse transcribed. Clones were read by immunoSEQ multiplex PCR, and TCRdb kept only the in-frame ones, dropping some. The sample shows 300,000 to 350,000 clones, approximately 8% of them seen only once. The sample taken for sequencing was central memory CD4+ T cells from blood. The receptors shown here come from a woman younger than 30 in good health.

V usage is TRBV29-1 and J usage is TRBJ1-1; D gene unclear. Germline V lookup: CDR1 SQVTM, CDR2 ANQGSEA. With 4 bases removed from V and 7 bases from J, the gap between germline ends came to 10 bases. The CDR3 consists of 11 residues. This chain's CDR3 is CSVVPVGEAFF. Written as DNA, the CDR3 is TGCAGCGTTGTACCGGTCGGTGAAGCTTTCTTT.

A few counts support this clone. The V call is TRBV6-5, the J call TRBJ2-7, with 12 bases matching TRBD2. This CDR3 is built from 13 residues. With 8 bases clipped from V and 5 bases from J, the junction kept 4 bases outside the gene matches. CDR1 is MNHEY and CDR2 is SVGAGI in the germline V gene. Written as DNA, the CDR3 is TGTGCCAGCCAGACTAGCGGGAGTAACGAGCAGTACTTC. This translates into CASQTSGSNEQYF.

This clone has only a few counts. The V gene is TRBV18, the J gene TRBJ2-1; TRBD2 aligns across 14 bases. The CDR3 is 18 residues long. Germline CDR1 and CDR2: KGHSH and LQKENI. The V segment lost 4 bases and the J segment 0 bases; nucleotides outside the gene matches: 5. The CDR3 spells CASSRTGTSGSSYNEQFF. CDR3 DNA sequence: TGTGCCAGCTCACGGACAGGGACTAGCGGGAGCTCCTACAATGAGCAGTTCTTC.

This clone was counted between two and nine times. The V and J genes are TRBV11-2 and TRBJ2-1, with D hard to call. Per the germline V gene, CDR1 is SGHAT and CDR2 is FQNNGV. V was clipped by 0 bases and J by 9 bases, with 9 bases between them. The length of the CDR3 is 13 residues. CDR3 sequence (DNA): TGTGCCAGCAGCTTAGATCCGGGCCTTGAGCAGTTCTTC. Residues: CASSLDPGLEQFF. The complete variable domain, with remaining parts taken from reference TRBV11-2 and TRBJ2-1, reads EAGVAQSPRYKIIEKRQSVAFWCNPISGHATLYWYQQILGQGPKLLIQFQNNGVVDDSQLPKDRFSAERLKGVDSTLKIQPAKLEDSAVYLCASSLDPGLEQFFGPGTRLTVL.

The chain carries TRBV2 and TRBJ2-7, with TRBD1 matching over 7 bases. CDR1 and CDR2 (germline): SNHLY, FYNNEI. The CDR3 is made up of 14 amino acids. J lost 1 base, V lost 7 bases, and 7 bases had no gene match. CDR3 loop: CASIAETGSYEQYF. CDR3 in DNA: TGTGCCAGCATCGCCGAGACAGGGTCCTACGAGCAGTACTTC.

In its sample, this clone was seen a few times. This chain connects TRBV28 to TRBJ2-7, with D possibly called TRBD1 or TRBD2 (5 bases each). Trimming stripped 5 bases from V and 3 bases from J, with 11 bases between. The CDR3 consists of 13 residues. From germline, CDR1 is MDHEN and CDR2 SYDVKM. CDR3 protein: CASSPGTNYEQYF. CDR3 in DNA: TGTGCCAGCAGTCCCGGGACGAACTACGAGCAGTACTTC.

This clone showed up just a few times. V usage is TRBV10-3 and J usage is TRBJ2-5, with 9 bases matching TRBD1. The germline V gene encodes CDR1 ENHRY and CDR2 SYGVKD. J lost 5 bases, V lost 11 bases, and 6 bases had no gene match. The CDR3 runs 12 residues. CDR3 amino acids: CASQGALETQYF. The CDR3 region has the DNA TGTGCCTCACAGGGGGCGTTGGAGACCCAGTACTTC.